Following are 6 T cell receptor beta chains from one sample sequenced in a study of blood T cell repertoires in COVID-19. Here immunoSEQ multiplex PCR was the method, and the copy in TCRdb shows in-frame clones only, minus some. The top ten hold roughly 20% of the sample, which has approximately 200,000 clones, about 85% seen once. The material sequenced was PBMCs or T cells enriched from blood (not recorded which). The origin of the receptors is a man aged 35-49 years who had recovered from COVID-19.

J is TRBJ2-2 and V is TRBV4-1, with a possible D match to TRBD2 (5 bases). The CDR3 has 14 amino acids. Germline lookup yields CDR1 MGHRA and CDR2 YSYEKL. Trimming removed 5 bases from V and 7 bases from J, with 14 bases in between. CDR3 nucleotides: TGCGCCAGCAGCTCCCTAGCAGGTGGCGGGGAGCTGTTTTTT. Translating it yields CASSSLAGGGELFF.

J is TRBJ1-5 and V is TRBV6-5, with D possibly being TRBD1 (5 bases). Trimming removed 2 bases from V and 0 bases from J, with 8 bases in between. Looked up from germline, CDR1 is MNHEY and CDR2 is SVGAGI. This CDR3 comprises 15 residues. The DNA for the CDR3 is TGTGCCAGCAGTTACGGGGGGAATAGCAATCAGCCCCAGCATTTT. Protein: CASSYGGNSNQPQHF.

This clone was counted a few times. This chain links TRBV3-1 (or the pseudogene TRBV3-2) with TRBJ2-1, with D possibly being TRBD1 (5 bases). The ends were cut back, 1 base at V and 7 bases at J, with 8 bases in the middle. Germline V gene data show CDR1 as LGHDT and CDR2 as YNNKEL (reference sequence). The CDR3 is made up of 13 amino acids. The CDR3 region has the DNA TGTGCCAGCAGCCAAGTTGCAGGGAATGAGCAGTTCTTC. Its translation is CASSQVAGNEQFF.

The chain uses TRBV10-3 and TRBJ2-3; 9 bases map to TRBD2. The junction had 7 bases not matched to a gene; V was cut back by 3 bases and J by 3 bases. The germline gives CDR1 ENHRY, CDR2 SYGVKD. The CDR3 has 16 residues. Here the CDR3 reads CAISEGGREGTDTQYF. The CDR3 DNA sequence: TGTGCCATCAGTGAAGGAGGGCGGGAGGGTACAGATACGCAGTATTTT.

J is TRBJ2-3 and V is TRBV4-1, with 8 positions matching TRBD2. The CDR3 extends over 19 amino acids. CDR1 and CDR2 (germline): MGHRA, YSYEKL. The V segment lost 2 bases and the J segment 2 bases; nucleotides outside the gene matches: 15. The CDR3 loop is CASSQRGRGGRTYTDTQYF. The CDR3 DNA reads TGCGCCAGCAGCCAAAGGGGAAGGGGCGGGAGGACATACACAGATACGCAGTATTTT.

V is TRBV18 and J is TRBJ1-1; D remains unclear. The V gene lost 2 bases and the J gene lost 4 bases, with 11 bases spanning the gap. The CDR3 has 14 amino acids. From germline, CDR1 is KGHSH and CDR2 LQKENI. The CDR3 nucleotides read TGTGCCAGCTCACCATCATTACAAACCACTGAAGCTTTCTTT. This translates into CASSPSLQTTEAFF.